This TCR beta chain appears in the sequencing data of a study of blood T cell repertoires in COVID-19. The overall study: Samples of COVID-19 (acute and convalescent) were obtained from the United States, Italy and Spain. Sample material is recorded as cDNA or gDNA derived from T cells, B-cell-depleted T cells, or PBMCs.

The CDR3 covers 15 residues. Per germline, CDR1 MNHEY and CDR2 SVGAGI. The V and J ends lost 2 bases and 2 bases, in that order; junction bases with no gene match: 3. Per the original methods: Nucleated cell number was recorded as an estimate derived from reference gene primer amplification. The assay was immunoSEQ multiplex PCR, and TCRdb's table has in-frame clones only and misses some. The DNA was the basis for D and trimming; V, J and clone size are from that table. The sample has some 120,000 clones, roughly 90% seen once. The sequence derives from a man aged 45 to 65 with acute or convalescent COVID-19. The V call is TRBV6-5, the J call TRBJ2-7, with 10 bases that match TRBD2. Sequenced: peripheral blood. CDR3 DNA sequence: TGTGCCAGCAGTTACGGTAGCGGGAGGACCTACGAGCAGTACTTC. Protein sequence: CASSYGSGRTYEQYF.